The 32 T cell receptor beta chains listed next were all sequenced from one sample in a study of cytomegalovirus exposure and HLA in healthy donors. A multiplex PCR was run with 60 Vbeta primers and 13 Jbeta primers. Profiled with immunoSEQ multiplex PCR; TCRdb holds only in-frame clones, not every one. The sample lists 100,000 to 150,000 clones, over 70% occurring once. Sequenced material: PBMCs. These receptors came from a woman between 50 and 59 years old in good health and CMV-seronegative.

Points on this clone: The junction shows a germline mismatch at one end, possibly a read error. The chain employs TRBV2 and TRBJ2-1, with 8 positions matching TRBD1. The germline V gene encodes CDR1 SNHLY and CDR2 FYNNEI. The CDR3 contains 15 residues. This chain's CDR3 is CASRFRTGSSNEQFF. CDR3 bases: TGTGCCAGCAGGTTCAGGACAGGGTCCTCCAATGAGCAGTTCTTC.

The V and J genes are TRBV7-2 and TRBJ1-2; D unresolved. V lost 1 base, J lost 0 bases, and 6 bases lay in between. Germline CDR1 reads SGHTA; CDR2 reads FQGNSA. The CDR3 is made up of 14 amino acids. In DNA, the CDR3 is TGTGCCAGCAGCTTAGACAAAGCTAACTATGGCTACACCTTC. Residues: CASSLDKANYGYTF.

The genes are TRBV5-6 and TRBJ2-3; D may be TRBD1 (5 bases). The CDR3 contains 15 residues. V shed 2 bases and J shed 1 base, with 11 bases lying between them. Germline V CDR1 and CDR2: SGHDT, YYEEEE. In nucleotides, the CDR3 is TGTGCCAGCAGCTTTTTGGGCAGGGGCACAGATACGCAGTATTTT. This gives the protein CASSFLGRGTDTQYF.

The J gene is TRBJ1-1, the V gene TRBV18; tentative D call: TRBD1 (5 bases). Germline values: CDR1 KGHSH, CDR2 LQKENI. V was cut by 3 bases and J by 5 bases, with 10 bases left in between. The CDR3 contains 13 residues. The CDR3 loop reads CASSPRGETEAFF. The DNA of the CDR3 is TGTGCCAGCTCACCTCGGGGGGAAACTGAAGCTTTCTTT.

The V and J genes are TRBV7-2 and TRBJ2-1; 10 bases are shared with TRBD2. The CDR3 extends over 15 amino acids. Germline CDR1 reads SGHTA; CDR2 reads FQGNSA. Trimming cost V 2 bases and J 8 bases; bases outside gene matches: 6. CDR3 sequence: CASSLLAGGGDEQFF. CDR3 sequence (DNA): TGTGCCAGCAGCTTATTAGCGGGAGGCGGGGATGAGCAGTTCTTC.

The V call is TRBV9, the J call TRBJ2-7, with 10 bases that match TRBD2. The germline V gene has CDR1 SGDLS and CDR2 YYNGEE. The CDR3 is 14 amino acids. V dropped 3 bases and J dropped 4; count of bases not matched to a gene: 4. The CDR3 DNA follows: TGTGCCAGCAGCGCTAGCGGGAGTTGGTACGAGCAGTACTTC. Translation gives CASSASGSWYEQYF.

The V and J genes are TRBV5-6 and TRBJ1-2; 11 bases line up with TRBD1. V was clipped by 4 bases and J by 6 bases; unmatched bases: 8. There are 15 residues in the CDR3. The germline gives CDR1 SGHDT, CDR2 YYEEEE. CDR3 in amino acids: CASSPGTGGGDGYTF. For the CDR3, the DNA is TGTGCCAGCAGCCCCGGGACAGGGGGTGGCGATGGCTACACCTTC.

As DNA, the CDR3 is TGTGCCAGCAGACAATCTAACAGGGGGATCCAGCCCCAGCATTTT. Encoded protein: CASRQSNRGIQPQHF. The J gene is TRBJ1-5, the V gene TRBV5-5; 8 bases align to TRBD1. V lost 5 bases, J lost 7 bases, and 11 bases stayed unmatched. CDR1 is SGHKS, CDR2 YYEKEE, per germline (reference sequence). The length of the CDR3 is 15 residues.

As to this clone: At one end the junction does not follow the germline gene, possibly because of a read error. The chain has TRBV6-5 and TRBJ2-3, with D tentatively TRBD2 (5 bases). Per germline, CDR1 MNHEY and CDR2 SVGAGI. The CDR3 extends over 16 amino acids. The CDR3 loop is CASSYSGSSNSDTQYF. The CDR3 nucleotides read TGTGCCAGCAGCTACTCGGGGAGTAGCAACTCAGATACGCAGTATTTT.

The chain links TRBV6-5 to TRBJ2-1; 7 nucleotides match TRBD2. The CDR3 length is 16 residues. Trimming removed 0 bases from V and 3 bases from J; junction bases left unmatched: 5. From germline, CDR1 is MNHEY and CDR2 SVGAGI. The CDR3, as DNA: TGTGCCAGCAGTTACTCTGGAGCGGGGTACTACAATGAGCAGTTCTTC. Encoded protein: CASSYSGAGYYNEQFF.

The CDR3 coding sequence is TGTGCCAGTAGTATTAACAGCCATGAAAAACTGTTTTTT. Amino acids: CASSINSHEKLFF. The V and J genes are TRBV19 and TRBJ1-4; no reliable D call. CDR1 and CDR2 from the germline V gene are LNHDA and SQIVND (reference sequence). The CDR3 sequence is 13 residues long. V was cut by 3 bases and J by 6 bases, with 8 bases left in between. Looking up the rest from reference TRBV19 and TRBJ1-4 gives the full variable domain: DGGITQSPKYLFRKEGQNVTLSCEQNLNHDAMYWYRQDPGQGLRLIYYSQIVNDFQKGDIAEGYSVSREKKESFPLTVTSAQKNPTAFYLCASSINSHEKLFFGSGTQLSVL.

V is TRBV7-2 and J is TRBJ1-2; D possibly corresponds to TRBD1 (5 bases). With 4 bases removed from V and 5 bases from J, the gap between germline ends came to 23 bases. CDR1 and CDR2 from the germline V gene are SGHTA and FQGNSA. There are 17 residues in the CDR3. For the CDR3, the DNA is TGTGCCAGCAGCTCCGGGGGGGATTTCAAGGGACTTTATGGCTACACCTTC. This codes for CASSSGGDFKGLYGYTF.

The chain carries TRBV27 and TRBJ1-2; the D is unclear. Trimming left V 3 bases short and J 3 bases short, with 5 bases between. The germline CDR1 and CDR2 sequences are MNHEY and SMNVEV (reference sequence). The CDR3 is 12 amino acids. The DNA for the CDR3 is TGTGCCAGCAGTTTCCTCGACTATGGCTACACCTTC. Its translation: CASSFLDYGYTF.

The J gene is TRBJ1-5, the V gene TRBV7-8; possibly TRBD1 for D (5 bases). Germline CDR1 and CDR2: SGHVS and FQNEAQ. The CDR3 totals 15 residues. V was trimmed by 5 bases and J by 1 base, leaving 12 bases between them. Written as DNA, the CDR3 is TGTGCCAGCAGCCCAGACAGCCGGAGCAATCAGCCCCAGCATTTT. Translated, it gives CASSPDSRSNQPQHF.

The genes are TRBV6-1 and TRBJ2-1, with D perhaps TRBD2 (5 bases). Germline V CDR1 and CDR2: MNHNS, SASEGT. This CDR3 region has 15 residues. Trimming took off 0 bases at V and 5 bases at J, with 11 bases between the two ends. The CDR3 nucleotides are TGTGCCAGCAGTGAAGCGCGGACGGGAAACAATGAGCAGTTCTTC. It yields the protein CASSEARTGNNEQFF.

V usage is TRBV10-1 and J usage is TRBJ1-4; the D gene is possibly TRBD1 (6 bases). The CDR3 runs to 16 residues. Germline values: CDR1 WNHNN, CDR2 SYGVQD (reference sequence). The V end lost 8 bases, the J end lost 2 bases, and 18 bases lay between the germline ends. CDR3 DNA: TGCGCCAGCCTAGCGGCGGGGGCTCTTACTAATGAAAAACTGTTTTTT. The encoded protein is CASLAAGALTNEKLFF.

The J gene is TRBJ2-7, the V gene TRBV30; the D gene is possibly TRBD2 (5 bases). The CDR3 contains 14 residues. Germline V CDR1 and CDR2: GTSNPN, SVGIG (reference sequence). Trimming left V 1 base short and J 5 bases short, with 15 bases between. The CDR3 DNA follows: TGTGCCTGGAGTGGGTGGGAGACCAACCACGAGCAGTACTTC. Translated, it gives CAWSGWETNHEQYF. Filled out from reference TRBV30 and TRBJ2-7, the complete variable domain reads SQTIHQWPATLVQPVGSPLSLECTVEGTSNPNLYWYRQAAGRGLQLLFYSVGIGQISSEVPQNLSASRPQDRQFILSSKKLLLSDSGFYLCAWSGWETNHEQYFGPGTRLTVT.

The chain combines TRBV20-1 with TRBJ2-2; D possibly corresponds to TRBD1 (5 bases). Germline V gene data show CDR1 as DFQATT and CDR2 as SNEGSKA (reference sequence). The CDR3 is 11 residues long. V was trimmed by 2 bases and J by 10 bases, leaving 8 bases between them. CDR3 protein: CSARQTEELFF. DNA of the CDR3: TGCAGTGCTAGACAGACAGAGGAGCTGTTTTTT.

The gene calls are TRBV5-6 and TRBJ2-3; 10 bases are a match to TRBD2. The germline V gene encodes CDR1 SGHDT and CDR2 YYEEEE. The CDR3 totals 17 residues. Losses at the gene ends were 4 bases for V and 3 bases for J; bases not matched to a gene: 11. The CDR3 DNA is TGTGCCAGCAGCCCCGTTGGGCTAGCGGGAGTGACAGATACGCAGTATTTT. Translated, it gives CASSPVGLAGVTDTQYF. Variable domain in full (rest from reference TRBV5-6 and TRBJ2-3): DAGVTQSPTHLIKTRGQQVTLRCSPKSGHDTVSWYQQALGQGPQFIFQYYEEEERQRGNFPDRFSGHQFPNYSSELNVNALLLGDSALYLCASSPVGLAGVTDTQYFGPGTRLTVL.

This clone appeared once. The gene calls are TRBV5-6 and TRBJ2-7; 7 positions match TRBD1. The CDR3 is 13 amino acids. J gave up 7 bases and V 4 bases, and 8 bases lay outside the gene matches. Germline CDR1 is SGHDT and CDR2 is YYEEEE. CDR3 region: CASSLGQRVEQYF. The CDR3 nucleotides read TGTGCCAGCAGCCTGGGACAGCGTGTAGAGCAGTACTTC.

V gene TRBV6-5 combines with J gene TRBJ2-7, with D tentatively TRBD2 (6 bases). The ends were cut back, 5 bases at V and 3 bases at J, with 11 bases in the middle. The V gene's germline CDR1 is MNHEY and CDR2 SVGAGI. This CDR3 spans 13 amino acids. CDR3 sequence: CASSDGDFYEQYF. CDR3 bases: TGTGCCAGCAGTGACGGGGACTTCTACGAGCAGTACTTC.

V and J are TRBV5-1 and TRBJ2-5, with TRBD1 identical over 9 bases. With 4 bases clipped from V and 4 bases from J, the junction kept 5 bases outside the gene matches. This CDR3 is built from 14 residues. Per germline, CDR1 SGHRS and CDR2 YFSETQ. The CDR3 is CASSGGQGGETQYF. Here the CDR3 DNA reads TGCGCCAGCAGCGGGGGACAGGGAGGAGAGACCCAGTACTTC.

The chain is built from TRBV7-2 and TRBJ2-7; D uncertain. There are 13 residues in the CDR3. V was pared by 3 bases and J by 2 bases, with 8 bases between. Germline V gene data show CDR1 as SGHTA and CDR2 as FQGNSA. For the CDR3, the DNA is TGTGCCAGCAGCTTGGGCAGACCCTACGAGCAGTACTTC. The encoded protein is CASSLGRPYEQYF.

V is TRBV9 and J is TRBJ2-3; 8 bases map to TRBD2. The J segment lost 0 bases and the V segment lost 3 bases, leaving 9 bases of the junction unmatched. The CDR3 sequence is 17 residues long. Germline CDR1 reads SGDLS; CDR2 reads YYNGEE. The CDR3 here is CASSGLTSGPSTDTQYF. CDR3 nucleotides: TGTGCCAGCAGCGGACTTACTAGCGGCCCTAGCACAGATACGCAGTATTTT.

This clone has just a few counts. The rearrangement joins TRBV10-1 to TRBJ1-3, with D perhaps TRBD1 (6 bases). The CDR3 is 15 amino acids. Between the trimmed V and J ends, which lost 8 bases and 0 bases, there was a span of 14 bases. Per germline, CDR1 WNHNN and CDR2 SYGVQD (reference sequence). The CDR3 coding sequence is TGCGCCAGCGAGCAGGGGCGCCACTCTGGAAACACCATATATTTT. Translating it yields CASEQGRHSGNTIYF.

In its sample, this clone was seen once. The CDR3 DNA follows: TGTGCCTGGAGTGTTGGGCCCTCTACGCAGTATTTT. This codes for CAWSVGPSTQYF. This sequence joins TRBV30 and TRBJ2-3; D is unclear. Germline V gives CDR1 GTSNPN, CDR2 SVGIG (reference sequence). The CDR3 has 12 amino acids. Between the trimmed V and J ends, which lost 0 bases and 8 bases, there was a span of 9 bases.

This rearrangement joins TRBV7-8 to TRBJ2-7, with no clear D. V dropped 8 bases and J dropped 3 bases, with 14 bases sitting between them. Germline V gene lookup returns CDR1 SGHVS and CDR2 FQNEAQ. This CDR3 is built from 13 residues. The CDR3 bases are TGTGCCAGCGCCCTAGGAGCTTTCTACGAGCAGTACTTC. Protein product: CASALGAFYEQYF.

The V call is TRBV10-3, the J call TRBJ2-3, with D maybe TRBD2 (5 bases). CDR1 ENHRY and CDR2 SYGVKD come from the germline V gene. Trimming stripped 6 bases from V and 0 bases from J, with 16 bases between. CDR3 length: 16 amino acids. For the CDR3, the DNA is TGTGCCATCAGCGGGGTTGGGAGTAGTAGCACAGATACGCAGTATTTT. Translation gives CAISGVGSSSTDTQYF.

This clone occurred once. The chain recombines TRBV18 with TRBJ1-1; the match to TRBD1 covers 10 bases. Germline trimming cut 3 bases from V and 8 bases from J; bases unmatched to any gene: 12. The CDR3 loop spans 16 amino acids. Germline V gene lookup returns CDR1 KGHSH and CDR2 LQKENI. In DNA form, the CDR3 reads TGTGCCAGCTCACCCCCCGCCCGGGACAGGGGAGCCGAAGCTTTCTTT. Protein: CASSPPARDRGAEAFF.

About this clone itself: Because the CDR3's place on the DNA is in doubt, the DNA is left out and the CDR3 is given as listed by TCRdb. The V call is TRBV21-1, the J call TRBJ1-5; the D call TRBD1 from the table was never checked on the DNA. TRBV21-1 is recorded as a pseudogene. The CDR3 is 17 amino acids in total, end residues counted. The CDR3 sequence: CASSKVGKGASNQPQHF.

This sequence joins TRBV7-8 and TRBJ2-3; 15 bases line up with TRBD2. V shed 5 bases, J shed 0 bases, and the junction held 12 bases outside the gene matches. The CDR3 spans 20 residues. Germline V gene lookup returns CDR1 SGHVS and CDR2 FQNEAQ. This CDR3 reads CASSPTWTSGRVVSTDTQYF. CDR3 in DNA: TGTGCCAGCAGCCCAACCTGGACTAGCGGGAGGGTGGTAAGCACAGATACGCAGTATTTT.

The CDR3 reads CASSLLGRGSYNEQFF. Written as DNA, the CDR3 is TGTGCCAGCAGCTTACTTGGAAGGGGCTCCTACAATGAGCAGTTCTTC. This chain uses TRBV11-2 with TRBJ2-1, with D maybe TRBD1 (5 bases). Per germline, CDR1 SGHAT and CDR2 FQNNGV. Trimming cost V 2 bases and J 0 bases, with 11 bases left between them. The CDR3 is made up of 16 amino acids.